The 9 T cell receptor beta chains given below trace back to one sample, sequenced in a study of identical twins. Using its own MiXCR run on the 5' RACE reads, TCRdb lists one record per CDR3 protein. The table has roughly 630,000 distinct CDR3 sequences, 7% to 7.5% seen once; the top ten hold 1.6%. Separately, the same data were catalogued under a study of yellow fever vaccine responses in identical twins.

The sequenced material came from PBMCs. The receptors originated from a woman younger than 35 in good health.

This clonotype turned up a few times. The rearrangement joins TRBV27 to TRBJ2-5; a possible D gene is TRBD2 (6 bases). Germline CDR1 is MNHEY and CDR2 is SMNVEV (reference sequence). CDR3 length: 15 residues. Trimming removed 5 bases from V and 3 bases from J, with 16 bases in between. The CDR3 nucleotides are TGTGCCAGCAGTCCCACCCGGGAGCAAAAAGAGACCCAGTACTTC. Its protein product is CASSPTREQKETQYF.

In this sample, this clonotype turned up many times. The chain joins TRBV7-9 to TRBJ2-2; TRBD2 matches at 9 bases. CDR1 is SEHNR, CDR2 FQNEAQ, per germline (reference sequence). This CDR3 region has 14 residues. Trimming cost V 10 bases and J 5 bases; bases outside gene matches: 8. The CDR3 DNA is TGTGCCAACCGAGCGGGAGGTGTTACCGGGGAGCTGTTTTTT. This gives the protein CANRAGGVTGELFF.

This clonotype has at least ten counts. The genes are TRBV29-1 and TRBJ1-1; D unclear. The CDR3 spans 12 residues. Trimming cost V 7 bases and J 1 base, with 10 bases left between them. The V gene's germline CDR1 is SQVTM and CDR2 ANQGSEA. CDR3 nucleotides: TGCAGCGGTCCCGGATCGAACACTGAAGCTTTCTTT. It encodes CSGPGSNTEAFF. Full variable domain (rest looked up from reference TRBV29-1 and TRBJ1-1): SAVISQKPSRDICQRGTSLTIQCQVDSQVTMMFWYRQQPGQSLTLIATANQGSEATYESGFVIDKFPISRPNLTFSTLTVSNMSPEDSSIYLCSGPGSNTEAFFGQGTRLTVV.

The CDR3 region is CASSRDRESSYEQYV. In DNA, the CDR3 is TGTGCCAGCAGCAGGGACAGGGAATCCTCCTACGAGCAGTACGTC. V and J are TRBV11-2 and TRBJ2-7, with 9 nucleotides matching TRBD1. This CDR3 contains 15 residues. Trimming cost V 5 bases and J 0 bases; bases outside gene matches: 5. Germline CDR1 SGHAT, CDR2 FQNNGV.

The genes are TRBV27 and TRBJ2-5, with 8 bases identical to TRBD1. The length of the CDR3 is 17 residues. V lost 4 bases to trimming and J lost 1 base; unmatched junction nucleotides: 11. Germline values: CDR1 MNHEY, CDR2 SMNVEV (reference sequence). The DNA of the CDR3 is TGTGCCAGCAGTTCGTCAGGGGGCCTAGGTCGCCAAGAGACCCAGTACTTC. Translated, it gives CASSSSGGLGRQETQYF.

In this sample, this clonotype turned up many times. V gene TRBV7-9 combines with J gene TRBJ1-2, with 9 bases matching TRBD1. The germline V gene has CDR1 SEHNR and CDR2 FQNEAQ (reference sequence). The CDR3 loop spans 15 amino acids. Trimming at V came to 4 bases and at J to 4 bases, leaving 7 bases not matched to a gene. The CDR3, as DNA: TGTGCCAGCAGCTCAGAGGGACAGGGAGTCTATGGCTACACCTTC. It is translated as CASSSEGQGVYGYTF.

This clonotype was seen only a few times. The chain employs TRBV6-2 or TRBV6-3 and TRBJ2-1; 14 nucleotides align to TRBD2. With V trimmed by 5 bases and J by 2 bases, 17 bases remained unmatched. Germline values: CDR1 MNHEY, CDR2 SVGEGT. This CDR3 region has 21 residues. As DNA, the CDR3 is TGTGCCAGCAGTCGGGCAGGGGCTAGGACTAGCGGGAGGTCCCCCTACAATGAGCAGTTCTTC. Protein product: CASSRAGARTSGRSPYNEQFF.

This clonotype was observed many times. The chain has TRBV10-3 and TRBJ2-5, with D maybe TRBD1 (5 bases). Germline assignment: CDR1 ENHRY and CDR2 SYGVKD. The V end was cut by 1 base, the J end by 4 bases, with 10 bases between. The CDR3 covers 14 residues. This CDR3 is CAISEFQGGETQYF. The CDR3 DNA follows: TGTGCCATCAGTGAGTTTCAGGGCGGAGAGACCCAGTACTTC.

V and J are TRBV28 and TRBJ1-1; D unresolved. The germline V gene has CDR1 MDHEN and CDR2 SYDVKM. Trimming took 4 bases from V and 1 from J, leaving 13 bases between them. The CDR3 sequence is 15 residues long. CDR3 in DNA: TGTGCCAGCAGTTCCGCATCGTCAGCGAACACTGAAGCTTTCTTT. Protein: CASSSASSANTEAFF.